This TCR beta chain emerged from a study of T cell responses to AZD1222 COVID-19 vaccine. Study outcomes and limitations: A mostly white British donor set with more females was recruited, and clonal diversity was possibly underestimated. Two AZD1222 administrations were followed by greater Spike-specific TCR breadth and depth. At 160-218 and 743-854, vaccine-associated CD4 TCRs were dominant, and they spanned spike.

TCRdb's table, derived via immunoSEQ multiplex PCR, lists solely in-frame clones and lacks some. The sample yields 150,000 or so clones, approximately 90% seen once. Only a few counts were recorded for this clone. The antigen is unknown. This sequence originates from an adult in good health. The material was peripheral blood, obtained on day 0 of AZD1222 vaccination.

CDR3 DNA sequence: TGTGCCAGCAATGAACAAGGCCCTAATTCACCCCTCCACTTT. Amino acid sequence: CASNEQGPNSPLHF. The chain employs TRBV9 and TRBJ1-6, with D unclear. Germline V gene data show CDR1 as SGDLS and CDR2 as YYNGEE. V was clipped by 6 bases and J by 6 bases, with 13 bases between them. CDR3 length equals 14 residues.